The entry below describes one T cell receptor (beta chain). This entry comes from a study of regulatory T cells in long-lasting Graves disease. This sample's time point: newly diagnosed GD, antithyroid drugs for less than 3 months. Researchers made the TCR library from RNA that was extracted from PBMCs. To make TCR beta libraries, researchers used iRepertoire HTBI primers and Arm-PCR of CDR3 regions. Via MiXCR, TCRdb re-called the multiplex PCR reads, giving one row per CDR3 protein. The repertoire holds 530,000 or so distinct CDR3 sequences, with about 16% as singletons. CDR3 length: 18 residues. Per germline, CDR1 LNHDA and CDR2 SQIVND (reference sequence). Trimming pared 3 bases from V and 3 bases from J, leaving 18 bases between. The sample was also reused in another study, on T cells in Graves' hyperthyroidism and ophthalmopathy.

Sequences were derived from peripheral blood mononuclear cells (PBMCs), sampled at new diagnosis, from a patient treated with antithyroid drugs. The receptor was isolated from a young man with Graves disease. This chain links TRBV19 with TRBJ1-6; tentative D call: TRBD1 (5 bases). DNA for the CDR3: TGTGCCAGTAGTATTAGCGGGGGTGCCGACAGCTATAATTCACCCCTCCACTTT. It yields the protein CASSISGGADSYNSPLHF.